The present T cell receptor beta chain was sequenced within a study of beta chain features in type 1 diabetes. Notes on the study in general: There was a moderate but significant shortening of TCRB CDR3s in all four CD4+ subsets of Type 1 diabetes patients. The question of HLA type influencing TCRB rearrangement was one that remained unresolved here. Since sequencing was performed on cDNA, cells with high TCR expression could be over-represented.

This clone was seen only a few times. As yet, its antigen is unknown. Expressed TCRB transcripts were sequenced after all isolated RNA was converted to cDNA. Here immunoSEQ multiplex PCR was the method, and the copy in TCRdb shows in-frame clones only, minus some. There are over 150,000 clones in the sample; 7% to 9% occur only once, and roughly 0.46% lies in the top ten. The CDR3 runs to 13 residues. Germline CDR1 is SGHVS and CDR2 is FNYEAQ. V was pared by 4 bases and J by 3 bases, with 10 bases between. V is TRBV7-6 and J is TRBJ2-7; D unclear. Sequences were obtained from central memory CD4+ T cells from blood. This clonotype was sampled from a young man with type 1 diabetes. DNA of the CDR3: TGTGCCAGCAGCTCCACCGCAGGCTACGAGCAGTACTTC. Translating it yields CASSSTAGYEQYF. The whole variable domain, filled in from reference TRBV7-6 and TRBJ2-7, reads GAGVSQSPRYKVTKRGQDVALRCDPISGHVSLYWYRQALGQGPEFLTYFNYEAQQDKSGLPNDRFSAERPEGSISTLTIQRTEQRDSAMYRCASSSTAGYEQYFGPGTRLTVT.